The present T cell receptor (beta chain) was sequenced within a study of cytomegalovirus exposure and HLA in healthy donors. Primers: 60 Vbeta forward and 13 Jbeta reverse. Sequenced by immunoSEQ multiplex PCR; TCRdb stores in-frame clones only, minus some. The data contain roughly 120,000 clones, more than 60% of them singletons. The sample taken for sequencing was PBMCs. The source is a woman in her 40s in good health and CMV-seronegative.

The CDR3 loop reads CASSKTGWFLMNTEAFF. The DNA for the CDR3 is TGTGCCAGCAGCAAAACAGGGTGGTTTCTAATGAACACTGAAGCTTTCTTT. The V gene is TRBV21-1, the J gene TRBJ1-1; the table calls TRBD1, which could not be checked here. TRBV21-1 is labeled a pseudogene. CDR3 size: 17 residues.